This T cell receptor beta chain was identified during a study of identical twins. Study-wide points: Twin sharing of out-of-frame TCR alpha was underestimated by models in monozygotic pairs. Beta out-of-frame twin sharing showed a weaker excess. Partial confounding of zero-insertion analyses by invariant MAIT and iNKT cells was possible. The analysis was cross-sectional rather than longitudinal within donors.

The CDR3 spans 16 residues. Germline lookup yields CDR1 DFQATT and CDR2 SNEGSKA (reference sequence). From the 5' RACE reads, TCRdb called clonotypes with MiXCR, one entry per CDR3 protein. This table holds 510,000 or so distinct CDR3 sequences, around 15% found once. This clonotype came up a few times. Its antigen is not known. This sample also belongs to another study, concerning yellow fever vaccine responses in identical twins.

This sequence was found in a woman between 18 and 29 years old in good health. The genes are TRBV20-1 and TRBJ1-6; TRBD1 might be the D (5 bases). The sample taken for sequencing was CD4+ T cells sorted from blood. CDR3 bases: TGCAGCCCCCTGGAAGGCGGGACCTCCTATAATTCACCCCTCCACTTT. Translating it yields CSPLEGGTSYNSPLHF.